This passage covers 6 T cell receptor beta chains from one sample sequenced in a study of Tregs in tolerant kidney transplant recipients. Using immunoSEQ multiplex PCR, the repertoire was profiled, and TCRdb retains in-frame clones only, with some absent. The sample records about 61,000 clones, 80% to 90% being singletons. The source was Tregs from blood, collected before the transplant. The receptors come from a human donor who received a combined kidney and bone marrow transplant.

CDR3 bases: TGTGCCAGCAGTGATTCGGGGGGCGTCCGGGAAAAACTGTTTTTT. Amino acids: CASSDSGGVREKLFF. The genes are TRBV25-1 and TRBJ1-4; a weak D match, TRBD1 (6 bases). This CDR3 has 15 amino acids. Germline values: CDR1 MGHDK, CDR2 SYGVNS. The V end was cut by 3 bases, the J end by 8 bases, with 16 bases between. Combining the CDR3 with reference TRBV25-1 and TRBJ1-4 gives the whole variable domain EADIYQTPRYLVIGTGKKITLECSQTMGHDKMYWYQQDPGMELHLIHYSYGVNSTEKGDLSSESTVSRIRTEHFPLTLESARPSHTSQYLCASSDSGGVREKLFFGSGTQLSVL.

This sequence joins TRBV11-3 and TRBJ2-3, with 8 bases aligning to TRBD2. The CDR3 totals 15 residues. Germline CDR1 and CDR2: SGHNT and YENEEA. V was clipped by 4 bases and J by 1 base; unmatched bases: 4. CDR3 residues: CASSSGTRGTDTQYF. DNA for the CDR3: TGTGCCAGCAGCTCTGGGACTAGGGGCACAGATACGCAGTATTTT.

This clone has more than one count but fewer than ten. The genes are TRBV6-1 and TRBJ2-1, with D tentatively TRBD2 (5 bases). Germline values: CDR1 MNHNS, CDR2 SASEGT. The CDR3 totals 14 residues. Trimming shortened V by 10 bases and J by 1 base, and 14 bases separated the two germline ends. CDR3 in amino acids: CATRRLTSYNEQFF. CDR3 coding DNA: TGTGCCACTAGGAGGCTAACATCCTACAATGAGCAGTTCTTC.

This clone was seen a single time. The rearrangement uses TRBV5-6 and TRBJ1-2; no reliable D call. Trimming cost V 0 bases and J 2 bases, with 5 bases left between them. The CDR3 spans 13 residues. CDR1 and CDR2 (germline): SGHDT, YYEEEE. CDR3: CASSLAQNYGYTF. The CDR3 coding sequence is TGTGCCAGCAGCTTGGCGCAGAACTATGGCTACACCTTC.

This clone has a handful of counts. The V and J genes are TRBV11-2 and TRBJ2-2; D is uncertain. The germline gives CDR1 SGHAT, CDR2 FQNNGV. The CDR3 extends over 18 amino acids. Trimming cost V 7 bases and J 5 bases, with 26 bases left between them. CDR3 in DNA: TGTGCCAGCACCCTCCGGTCGGGTAGCAGCTTGGGAACCGGGGAGCTGTTTTTT. Translation: CASTLRSGSSLGTGELFF.

The gene calls are TRBV27 and TRBJ2-5; D is ambiguous. Germline V gene sequence: CDR1 MNHEY, CDR2 SMNVEV (reference sequence). The CDR3 spans 13 residues. The V end lost 5 bases, the J end lost 4 bases, and 11 bases lay between the germline ends. This CDR3 reads CASSHTYPETQYF. The CDR3 region has the DNA TGTGCCAGCAGTCACACCTATCCAGAGACCCAGTACTTC.